This passage covers 3 T cell receptor beta chains from one sample sequenced in a study of T cell changes during pregnancy in multiple sclerosis. TCRdb's copy holds only in-frame clones and misses some; the assay was immunoSEQ multiplex PCR. This sample yields under 50,000 clones, of which 90% are seen a single time; around 0.48% belongs to the top ten. This material consisted of CD4+ T cells from peripheral blood mononuclear cells, taken in the first trimester of pregnancy. The origin of the receptors is a female donor in good health, enrolled as a control in a pregnancy study.

In its sample, this clone was seen a few times. The DNA for the CDR3 is TGTGCCACCACCAGGGGGAATTCACCCCTCCACTTT. It yields the protein CATTRGNSPLHF. The chain links TRBV6-5 to TRBJ1-6; 7 bases map to TRBD1. The germline V gene encodes CDR1 MNHEY and CDR2 SVGAGI. The junction had 4 bases not matched to a gene; V was cut back by 10 bases and J by 7 bases. CDR3 size: 12 residues.

The rearrangement uses TRBV7-6 and TRBJ2-7; no clear D. CDR1 is SGHVS, CDR2 FNYEAQ, per germline. The CDR3 totals 14 residues. With 2 bases removed from V and 7 bases from J, the gap between germline ends came to 15 bases. The CDR3 reads CASSLLARASEQYF. In nucleotides, the CDR3 is TGTGCCAGCAGCTTATTAGCCCGAGCGAGTGAGCAGTACTTC.

The V call is TRBV7-3, the J call TRBJ2-1; 8 bases align to TRBD2. Germline values: CDR1 SGHTA, CDR2 FQGTGA. The CDR3 length is 16 residues. J was trimmed by 7 bases and V by 5 bases; bases with no gene match: 13. This CDR3 reads CASSRSAGGKENEQFF. As DNA, the CDR3 is TGTGCCAGCAGCAGATCGGCGGGGGGAAAGGAAAATGAGCAGTTCTTC. The full variable domain, rest sourced from reference TRBV7-3 and TRBJ2-1, is GAGVSQTPSNKVTEKGKYVELRCDPISGHTALYWYRQSLGQGPEFLIYFQGTGAADDSGLPNDRFFAVRPEGSVSTLKIQRTERGDSAVYLCASSRSAGGKENEQFFGPGTRLTVL.